One TCR beta chain is described in this entry. As yet, its antigen is unknown. The data derive from a study of Tregs in tolerant kidney transplant recipients. Study-level points and caveats: Expanding Tregs on activated donor B cells appeared to best identify donor-specific TCRbeta clones. No direct test of biological reproducibility was done here. The small number of patients limits these findings pending further validation.

Thawed PBMCs were FACS-sorted into unstimulated CD4+CD25+CD127- regulatory T cells, CD4+CD25- non-regulatory cells, CD4 and CD8 cells. The assay was immunoSEQ multiplex PCR, and TCRdb's table has in-frame clones only and misses some. The table lists 200,000 to 300,000 clones, about 86% of them singletons, with about 0.64% in the top ten. The CDR3 is 15 residues long. The V gene lost 2 bases and the J gene lost 2 bases, with 12 bases spanning the gap. CDR1 and CDR2 (germline): MNHNY, SVGAGI (reference sequence). The rearrangement uses TRBV6-6 and TRBJ2-5; possibly TRBD1 for D (6 bases). Sequencing was performed on CD4+ T cells from blood. The receptor comes from a human donor in good health. The CDR3 sequence: CASSYRRQDQETQYF. DNA for the CDR3: TGTGCCAGCAGTTACCGTCGACAGGATCAAGAGACCCAGTACTTC.